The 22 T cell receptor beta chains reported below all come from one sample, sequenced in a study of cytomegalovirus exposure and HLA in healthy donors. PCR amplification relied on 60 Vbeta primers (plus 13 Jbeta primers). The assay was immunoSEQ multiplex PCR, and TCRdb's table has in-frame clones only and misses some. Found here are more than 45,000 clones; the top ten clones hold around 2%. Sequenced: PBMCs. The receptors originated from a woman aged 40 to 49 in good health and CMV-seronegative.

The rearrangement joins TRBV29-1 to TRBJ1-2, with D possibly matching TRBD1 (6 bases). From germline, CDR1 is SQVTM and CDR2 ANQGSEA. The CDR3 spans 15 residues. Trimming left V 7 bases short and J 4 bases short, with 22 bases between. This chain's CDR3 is CSAVTNRVYGYGYTF. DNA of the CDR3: TGCAGCGCCGTAACAAACAGGGTATACGGCTATGGCTACACCTTC.

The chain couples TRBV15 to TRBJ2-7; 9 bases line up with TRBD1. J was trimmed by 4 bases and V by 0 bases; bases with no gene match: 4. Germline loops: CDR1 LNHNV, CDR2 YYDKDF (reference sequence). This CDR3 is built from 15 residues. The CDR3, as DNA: TGTGCCACCAGCAGAGAGTTGACAGGGGGTTACGAGCAGTACTTC. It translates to CATSRELTGGYEQYF.

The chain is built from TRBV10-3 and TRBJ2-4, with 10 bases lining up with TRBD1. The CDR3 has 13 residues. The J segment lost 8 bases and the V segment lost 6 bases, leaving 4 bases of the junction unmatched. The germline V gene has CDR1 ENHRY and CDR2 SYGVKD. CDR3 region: CAISSDRGDIQYF. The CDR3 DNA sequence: TGTGCCATCAGCTCGGACAGGGGGGACATTCAGTACTTC.

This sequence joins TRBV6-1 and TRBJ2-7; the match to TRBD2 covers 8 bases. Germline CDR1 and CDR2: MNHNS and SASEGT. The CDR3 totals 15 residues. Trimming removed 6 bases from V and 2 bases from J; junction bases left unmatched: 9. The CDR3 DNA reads TGTGCCAGCAGCGACCTCGGGAGGGCCACCTACGAGCAGTACTTC. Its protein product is CASSDLGRATYEQYF.

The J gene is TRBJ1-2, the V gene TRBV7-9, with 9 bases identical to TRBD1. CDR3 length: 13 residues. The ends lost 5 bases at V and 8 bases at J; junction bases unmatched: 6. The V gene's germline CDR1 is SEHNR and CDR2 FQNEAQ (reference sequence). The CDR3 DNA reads TGTGCCAGCAGCCCTGACAGGGGGAGAGGCTACACCTTC. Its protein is CASSPDRGRGYTF.

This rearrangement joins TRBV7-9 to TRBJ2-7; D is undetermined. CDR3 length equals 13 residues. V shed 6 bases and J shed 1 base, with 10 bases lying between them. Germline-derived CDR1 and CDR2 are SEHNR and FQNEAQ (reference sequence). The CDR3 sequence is CASSTAISYEQYF. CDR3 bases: TGTGCCAGCAGTACAGCAATTTCCTACGAGCAGTACTTC.

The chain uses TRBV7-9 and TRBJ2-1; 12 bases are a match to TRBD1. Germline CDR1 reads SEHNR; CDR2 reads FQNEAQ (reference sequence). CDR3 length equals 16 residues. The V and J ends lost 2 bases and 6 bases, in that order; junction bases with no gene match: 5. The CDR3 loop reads CASSLSGQGARNEQFF. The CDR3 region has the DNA TGTGCCAGCAGCTTATCGGGACAGGGGGCCCGCAATGAGCAGTTCTTC.

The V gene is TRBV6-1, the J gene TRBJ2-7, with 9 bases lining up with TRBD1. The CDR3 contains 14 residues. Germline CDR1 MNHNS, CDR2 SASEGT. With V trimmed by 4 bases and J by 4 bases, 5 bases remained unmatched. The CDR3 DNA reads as TGTGCCAGCAGTGGATACAGGGGGCAATACGAGCAGTACTTC. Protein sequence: CASSGYRGQYEQYF.

CDR3 nucleotides: TGTGCCAGCAGCGCCTCGGACAGGAACACTGAAGCTTTCTTT. This encodes CASSASDRNTEAFF. This chain uses TRBV9 with TRBJ1-1; D is perhaps TRBD1 (6 bases). CDR1 and CDR2 from the germline V gene are SGDLS and YYNGEE. Trimming took 3 bases from V and 1 from J, leaving 10 bases between them. This CDR3 is 14 amino acids long.

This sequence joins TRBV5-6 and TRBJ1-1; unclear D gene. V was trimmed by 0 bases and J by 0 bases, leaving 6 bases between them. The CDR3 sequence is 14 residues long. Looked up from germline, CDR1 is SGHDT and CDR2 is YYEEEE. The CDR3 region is CASSLGRVNTEAFF. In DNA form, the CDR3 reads TGTGCCAGCAGCTTGGGGAGGGTGAACACTGAAGCTTTCTTT.

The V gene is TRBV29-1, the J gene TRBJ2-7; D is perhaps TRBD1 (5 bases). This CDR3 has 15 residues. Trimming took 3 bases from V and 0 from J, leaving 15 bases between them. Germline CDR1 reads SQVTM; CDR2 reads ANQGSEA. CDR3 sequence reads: CSVEGDSDVSYEQYF. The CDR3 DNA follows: TGCAGCGTTGAGGGCGACAGTGACGTCTCCTACGAGCAGTACTTC.

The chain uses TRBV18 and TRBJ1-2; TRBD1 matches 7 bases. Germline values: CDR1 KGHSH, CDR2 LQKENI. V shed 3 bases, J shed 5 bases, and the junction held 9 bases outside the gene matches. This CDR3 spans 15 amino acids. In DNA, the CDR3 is TGTGCCAGCTCACCCACGACCGGGACAGCTTATGGCTACACCTTC. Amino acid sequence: CASSPTTGTAYGYTF. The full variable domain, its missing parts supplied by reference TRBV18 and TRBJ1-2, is NAGVMQNPRHLVRRRGQEARLRCSPMKGHSHVYWYRQLPEEGLKFMVYLQKENIIDESGMPKERFSAEFPKEGPSILRIQQVVRGDSAAYFCASSPTTGTAYGYTFGSGTRLTVV.

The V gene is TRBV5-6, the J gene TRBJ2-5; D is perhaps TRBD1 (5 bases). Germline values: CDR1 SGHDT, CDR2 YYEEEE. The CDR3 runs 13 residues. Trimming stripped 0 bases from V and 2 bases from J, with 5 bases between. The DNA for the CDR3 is TGTGCCAGCAGCTTGGGACAGCAAGAGACCCAGTACTTC. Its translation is CASSLGQQETQYF.

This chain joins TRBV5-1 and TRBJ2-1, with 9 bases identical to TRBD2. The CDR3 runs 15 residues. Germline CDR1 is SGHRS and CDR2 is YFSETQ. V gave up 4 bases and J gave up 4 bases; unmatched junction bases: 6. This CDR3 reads CASSMEAGGYNEQFF. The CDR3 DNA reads TGCGCCAGCAGCATGGAAGCGGGGGGATACAATGAGCAGTTCTTC.

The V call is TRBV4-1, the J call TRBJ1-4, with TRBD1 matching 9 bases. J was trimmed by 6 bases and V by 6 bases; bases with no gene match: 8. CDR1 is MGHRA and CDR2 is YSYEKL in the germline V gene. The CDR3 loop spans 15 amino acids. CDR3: CASREGQGYDEKLFF. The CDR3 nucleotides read TGCGCCAGCAGAGAGGGACAGGGCTACGATGAAAAACTGTTTTTT.

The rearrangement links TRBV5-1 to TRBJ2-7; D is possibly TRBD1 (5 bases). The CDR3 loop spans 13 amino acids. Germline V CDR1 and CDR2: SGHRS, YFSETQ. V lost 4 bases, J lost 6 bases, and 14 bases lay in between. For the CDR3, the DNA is TGCGCCAGCAGCCCTGGTAGGGGTAGCGAGCAGTACTTC. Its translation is CASSPGRGSEQYF.

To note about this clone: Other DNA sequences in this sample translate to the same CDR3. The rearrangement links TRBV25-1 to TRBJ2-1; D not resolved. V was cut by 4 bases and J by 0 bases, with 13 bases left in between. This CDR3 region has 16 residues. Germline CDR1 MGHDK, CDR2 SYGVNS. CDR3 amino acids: CASSGALSYSYNEQFF. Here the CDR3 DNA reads TGTGCCAGCAGTGGAGCCCTATCATACTCCTACAATGAGCAGTTCTTC.

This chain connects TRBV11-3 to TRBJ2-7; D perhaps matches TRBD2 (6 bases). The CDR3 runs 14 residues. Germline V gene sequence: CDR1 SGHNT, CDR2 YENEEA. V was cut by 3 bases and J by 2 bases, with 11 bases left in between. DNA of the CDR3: TGTGCCAGCAGCTTTGGTAGCGGCGCCTACGAGCAGTACTTC. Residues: CASSFGSGAYEQYF. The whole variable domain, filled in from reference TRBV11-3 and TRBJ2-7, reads EAGVVQSPRYKIIEKKQPVAFWCNPISGHNTLYWYLQNLGQGPELLIRYENEEAVDDSQLPKDRFSAERLKGVDSTLKIQPAELGDSAVYLCASSFGSGAYEQYFGPGTRLTVT.

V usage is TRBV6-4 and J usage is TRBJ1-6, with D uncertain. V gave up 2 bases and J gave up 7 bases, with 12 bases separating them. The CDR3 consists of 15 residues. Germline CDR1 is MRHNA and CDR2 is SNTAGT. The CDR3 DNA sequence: TGTGCCAGCAGTGACGGGAGCCAGGAGAATTCACCCCTCCACTTT. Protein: CASSDGSQENSPLHF.

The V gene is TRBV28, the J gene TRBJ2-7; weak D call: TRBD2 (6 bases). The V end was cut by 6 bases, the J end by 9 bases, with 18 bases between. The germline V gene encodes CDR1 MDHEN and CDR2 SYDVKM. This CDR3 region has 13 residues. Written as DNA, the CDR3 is TGTGCCAGCAGCCCCGGGGCGGGGTGGCGGCAGTACTTC. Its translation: CASSPGAGWRQYF.

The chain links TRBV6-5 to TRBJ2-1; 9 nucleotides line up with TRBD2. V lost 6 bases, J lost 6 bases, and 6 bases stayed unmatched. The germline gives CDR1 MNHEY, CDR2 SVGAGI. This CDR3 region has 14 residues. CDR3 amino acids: CASREREVSNEQFF. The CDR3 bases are TGTGCCAGCAGGGAGCGGGAGGTATCCAATGAGCAGTTCTTC.

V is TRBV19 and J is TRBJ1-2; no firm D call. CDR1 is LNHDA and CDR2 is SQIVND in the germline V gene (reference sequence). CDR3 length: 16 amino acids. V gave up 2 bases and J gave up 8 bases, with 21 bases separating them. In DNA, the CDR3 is TGTGCCAGTAGTATAACGACTAGGTATGGCTACAACGGCTACACCTTC. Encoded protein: CASSITTRYGYNGYTF.